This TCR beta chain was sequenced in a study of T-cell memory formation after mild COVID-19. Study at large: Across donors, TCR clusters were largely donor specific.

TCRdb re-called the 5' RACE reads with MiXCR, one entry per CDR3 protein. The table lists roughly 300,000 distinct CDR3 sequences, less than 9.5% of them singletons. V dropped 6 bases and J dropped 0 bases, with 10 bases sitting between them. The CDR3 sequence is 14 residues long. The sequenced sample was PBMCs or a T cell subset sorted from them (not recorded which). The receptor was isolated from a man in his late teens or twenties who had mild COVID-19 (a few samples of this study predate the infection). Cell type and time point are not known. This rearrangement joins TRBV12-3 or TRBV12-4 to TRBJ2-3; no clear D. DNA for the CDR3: TGTGCCAGCAGCTTTACCTCTAGCACAGATACGCAGTATTTT. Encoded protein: CASSFTSSTDTQYF.